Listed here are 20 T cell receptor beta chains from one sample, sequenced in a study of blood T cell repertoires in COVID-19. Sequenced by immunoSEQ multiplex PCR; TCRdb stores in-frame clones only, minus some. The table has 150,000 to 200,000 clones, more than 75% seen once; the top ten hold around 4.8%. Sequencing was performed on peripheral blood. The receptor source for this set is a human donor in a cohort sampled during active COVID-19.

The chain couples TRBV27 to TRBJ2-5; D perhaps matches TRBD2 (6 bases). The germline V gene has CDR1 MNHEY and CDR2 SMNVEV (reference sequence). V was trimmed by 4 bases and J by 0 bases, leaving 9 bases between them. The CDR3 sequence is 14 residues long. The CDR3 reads CASSSWDYQETQYF. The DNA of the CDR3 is TGTGCCAGCAGTTCCTGGGACTACCAAGAGACCCAGTACTTC.

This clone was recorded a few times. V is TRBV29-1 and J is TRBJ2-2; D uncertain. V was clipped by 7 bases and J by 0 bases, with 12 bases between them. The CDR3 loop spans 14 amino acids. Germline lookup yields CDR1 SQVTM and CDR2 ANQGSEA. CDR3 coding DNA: TGCAGCGCCCGTGCAGCGACGAACACCGGGGAGCTGTTTTTT. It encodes CSARAATNTGELFF.

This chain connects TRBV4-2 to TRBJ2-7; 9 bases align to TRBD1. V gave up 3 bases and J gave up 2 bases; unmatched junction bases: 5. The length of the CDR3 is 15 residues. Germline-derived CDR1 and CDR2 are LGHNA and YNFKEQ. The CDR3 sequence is CASSQQQGAPYEQYF. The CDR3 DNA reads TGTGCCAGCAGCCAGCAACAGGGGGCCCCCTACGAGCAGTACTTC.

The CDR3 loop reads CASTGAGGNEQYF. In nucleotides, the CDR3 is TGTGCCAGTACCGGAGCGGGAGGGAACGAGCAGTACTTC. The chain has TRBV19 and TRBJ2-7, with 10 bases matching TRBD2. CDR1 LNHDA and CDR2 SQIVND come from the germline V gene (reference sequence). Losses at the gene ends were 7 bases for V and 5 bases for J; bases not matched to a gene: 5. The CDR3 length is 13 residues.

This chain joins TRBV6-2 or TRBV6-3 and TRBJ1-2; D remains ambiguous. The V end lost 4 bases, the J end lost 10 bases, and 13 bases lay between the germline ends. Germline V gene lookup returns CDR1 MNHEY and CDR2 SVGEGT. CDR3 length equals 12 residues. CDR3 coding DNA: TGTGCCAGCAGTTTAAGCGATCGTGACTACACCTTC. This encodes CASSLSDRDYTF.

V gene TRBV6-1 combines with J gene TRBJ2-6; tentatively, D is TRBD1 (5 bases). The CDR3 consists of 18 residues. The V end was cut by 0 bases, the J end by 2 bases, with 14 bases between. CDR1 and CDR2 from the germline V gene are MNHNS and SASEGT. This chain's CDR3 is CASSEARKGWPGANVLTF. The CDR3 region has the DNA TGTGCCAGCAGTGAAGCGCGTAAGGGGTGGCCTGGGGCCAACGTCCTGACTTTC.

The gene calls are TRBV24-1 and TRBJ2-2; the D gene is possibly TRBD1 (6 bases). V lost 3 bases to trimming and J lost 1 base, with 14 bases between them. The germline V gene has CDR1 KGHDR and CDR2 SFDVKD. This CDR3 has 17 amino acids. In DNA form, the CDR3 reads TGTGCCACCAGTGATAGTCTGAGGACAGAGAACACCGGGGAGCTGTTTTTT. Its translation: CATSDSLRTENTGELFF.

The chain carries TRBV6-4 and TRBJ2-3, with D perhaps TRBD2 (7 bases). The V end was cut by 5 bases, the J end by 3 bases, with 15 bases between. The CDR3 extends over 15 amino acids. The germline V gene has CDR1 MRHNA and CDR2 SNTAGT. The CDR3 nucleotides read TGTGCCAGCAGTTCTAGCGGAGGGGGGACAGATACGCAGTATTTT. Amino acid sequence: CASSSSGGGTDTQYF.

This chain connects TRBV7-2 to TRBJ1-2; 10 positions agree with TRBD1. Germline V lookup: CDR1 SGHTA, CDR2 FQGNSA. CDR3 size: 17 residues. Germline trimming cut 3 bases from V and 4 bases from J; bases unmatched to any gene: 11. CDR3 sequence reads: CASSFFGTGAPLYGYTF. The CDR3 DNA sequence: TGTGCCAGCAGCTTTTTCGGGACAGGGGCCCCTCTCTATGGCTACACCTTC.

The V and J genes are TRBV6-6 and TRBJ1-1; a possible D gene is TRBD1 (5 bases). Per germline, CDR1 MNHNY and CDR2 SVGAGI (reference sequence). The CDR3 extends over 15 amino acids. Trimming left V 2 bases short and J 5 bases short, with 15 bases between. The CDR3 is CASSYPAQGGTEAFF. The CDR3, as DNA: TGTGCCAGCAGTTACCCGGCGCAGGGAGGGACTGAAGCTTTCTTT.

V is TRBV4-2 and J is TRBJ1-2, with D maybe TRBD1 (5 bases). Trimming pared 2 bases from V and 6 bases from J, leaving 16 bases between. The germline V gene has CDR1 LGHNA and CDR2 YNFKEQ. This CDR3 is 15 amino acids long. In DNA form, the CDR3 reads TGTGCCAGCAGCCAAAGTGTGGGGCAGCAAAATGGCTACACCTTC. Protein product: CASSQSVGQQNGYTF.

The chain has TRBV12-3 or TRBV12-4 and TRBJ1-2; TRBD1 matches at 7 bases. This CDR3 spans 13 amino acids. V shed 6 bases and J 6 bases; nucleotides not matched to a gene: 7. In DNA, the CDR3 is TGTGCCAGCAGCTCCGGGACAGTCGATGGCTACACCTTC. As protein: CASSSGTVDGYTF.

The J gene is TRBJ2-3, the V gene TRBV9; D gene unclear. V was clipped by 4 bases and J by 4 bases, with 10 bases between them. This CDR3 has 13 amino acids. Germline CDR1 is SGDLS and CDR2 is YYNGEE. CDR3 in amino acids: CASSPLRPDTQYF. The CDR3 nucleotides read TGTGCCAGCAGCCCACTGCGCCCAGATACGCAGTATTTT.

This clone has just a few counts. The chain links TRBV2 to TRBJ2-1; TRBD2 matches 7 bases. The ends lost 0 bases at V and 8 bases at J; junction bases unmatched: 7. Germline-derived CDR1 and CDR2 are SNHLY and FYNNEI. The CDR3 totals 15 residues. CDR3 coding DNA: TGTGCCAGCAGTGAAGCGGCGGGAGCTTTGGATGAGCAGTTCTTC. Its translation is CASSEAAGALDEQFF.

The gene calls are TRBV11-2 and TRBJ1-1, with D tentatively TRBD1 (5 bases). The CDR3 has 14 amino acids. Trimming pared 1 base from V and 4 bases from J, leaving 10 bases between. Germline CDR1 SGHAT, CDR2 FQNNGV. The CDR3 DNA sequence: TGTGCCAGCAGCTTAGCATCTCAGGGCACTGAAGCTTTCTTT. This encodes CASSLASQGTEAFF.

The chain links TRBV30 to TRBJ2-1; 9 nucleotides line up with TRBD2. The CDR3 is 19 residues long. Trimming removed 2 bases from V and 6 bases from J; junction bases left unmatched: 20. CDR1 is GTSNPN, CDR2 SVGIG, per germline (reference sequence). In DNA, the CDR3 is TGTGCCTGGAGTCCCAAGTCTAGCGGGAACACGCTCCGGCCCAATGAGCAGTTCTTC. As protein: CAWSPKSSGNTLRPNEQFF.

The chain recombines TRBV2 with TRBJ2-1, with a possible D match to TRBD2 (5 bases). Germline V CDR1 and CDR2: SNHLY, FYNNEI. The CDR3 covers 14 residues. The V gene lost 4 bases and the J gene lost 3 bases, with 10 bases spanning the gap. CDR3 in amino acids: CASSALALYNEQFF. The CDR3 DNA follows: TGTGCCAGCAGTGCCTTAGCGCTCTACAATGAGCAGTTCTTC.

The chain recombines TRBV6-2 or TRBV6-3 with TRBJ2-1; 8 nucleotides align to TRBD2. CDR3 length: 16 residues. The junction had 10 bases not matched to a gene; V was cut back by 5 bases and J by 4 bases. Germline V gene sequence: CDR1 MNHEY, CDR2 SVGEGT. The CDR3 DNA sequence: TGTGCCAGCAGTATGATAACTAGCGGAGCTTACAATGAGCAGTTCTTC. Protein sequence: CASSMITSGAYNEQFF.

The CDR3 sequence: CASSLAVGTGILMNTEAFF. CDR3 nucleotide sequence: TGTGCCAGCAGCTTGGCCGTGGGGACAGGGATTCTGATGAACACTGAAGCTTTCTTT. This chain uses TRBV5-4 with TRBJ1-1; 9 nucleotides line up with TRBD1. Germline CDR1 reads SGHNT; CDR2 reads YYREEE (reference sequence). With V trimmed by 0 bases and J by 0 bases, 12 bases remained unmatched. The CDR3 runs 19 residues.

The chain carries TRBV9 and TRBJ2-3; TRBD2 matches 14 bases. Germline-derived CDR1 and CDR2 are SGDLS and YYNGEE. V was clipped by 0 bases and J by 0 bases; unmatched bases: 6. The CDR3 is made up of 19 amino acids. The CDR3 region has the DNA TGTGCCAGCAGCGTAGGACTAGCGGGGGGGCCCTCTAGCACAGATACGCAGTATTTT. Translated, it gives CASSVGLAGGPSSTDTQYF. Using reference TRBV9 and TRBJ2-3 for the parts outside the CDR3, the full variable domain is DSGVTQTPKHLITATGQRVTLRCSPRSGDLSVYWYQQSLDQGLQFLIQYYNGEERAKGNILERFSAQQFPDLHSELNLSSLELGDSALYFCASSVGLAGGPSSTDTQYFGPGTRLTVL.